This TCR beta chain emerged from a study of T cell changes during pregnancy in multiple sclerosis. Sequencing was performed with immunoSEQ multiplex PCR; in TCRdb, only in-frame clones are kept and a portion is missing. This table holds 44,000 or so clones, about nine tenths found once. The V and J ends lost 0 bases and 6 bases respectively, with 14 bases between them. CDR3 length: 15 residues. The germline CDR1 and CDR2 sequences are MGHRA and YSYEKL. The genes are TRBV4-1 and TRBJ1-2, with no clear D. The source of this sequence is a female donor in good health, enrolled as a control in a pregnancy study. The material was peripheral blood, obtained in the first trimester of pregnancy. CDR3 loop: CASSQDEPGSNGYTF. The CDR3 coding sequence is TGCGCCAGCAGCCAAGATGAACCAGGATCAAATGGCTACACCTTC.